These 32 T cell receptor beta chains originate from one sample sequenced in a study of identical twins. TCRdb called the 5' RACE reads again in MiXCR, with one record for every CDR3 protein. This table has about 700,000 distinct CDR3 sequences, 8% to 9% appearing once. These data were also reused for a study on yellow fever vaccine responses in identical twins.

Sample: PBMCs. These receptors all come from a woman between 18 and 29 years old in good health.

This chain links TRBV29-1 with TRBJ2-3, with a possible D match to TRBD2 (6 bases). CDR3 length: 14 residues. Germline CDR1 is SQVTM and CDR2 is ANQGSEA. V lost 3 bases and J 2 bases, leaving 12 bases between the germline ends. CDR3 sequence (DNA): TGCAGCGTTGAGGTCAGGAGGGCCACAGATACGCAGTATTTT. This sequence encodes CSVEVRRATDTQYF.

This clonotype was found a few times. V is TRBV5-1 and J is TRBJ2-7, with D possibly matching TRBD1 (6 bases). Between the trimmed V and J ends, which lost 0 bases and 5 bases, there was a span of 12 bases. CDR1 SGHRS and CDR2 YFSETQ come from the germline V gene. This CDR3 contains 14 residues. CDR3 region: CASSLVGGSNEQYF. CDR3 nucleotide sequence: TGCGCCAGCAGCTTGGTTGGGGGCAGCAACGAGCAGTACTTC. The variable domain in full, with the rest retrieved from reference TRBV5-1 and TRBJ2-7, is KAGVTQTPRYLIKTRGQQVTLSCSPISGHRSVSWYQQTPGQGLQFLFEYFSETQRNKGNFPGRFSGRQFSNSRSEMNVSTLELGDSALYLCASSLVGGSNEQYFGPGTRLTVT.

This clonotype was observed a handful of times. V is TRBV4-2 and J is TRBJ2-3, with 9 bases that match TRBD1. Germline trimming cut 6 bases from V and 7 bases from J; bases unmatched to any gene: 8. In germline, CDR1 is LGHNA, CDR2 YNFKEQ. CDR3 size: 14 residues. As DNA, the CDR3 is TGTGCCAGCAGTCCGGGACAGGGATTTAATACGCAGTATTTT. Protein product: CASSPGQGFNTQYF.

This clonotype was counted at least ten times. CDR3 loop: CASSRTGTGGFEQFF. The CDR3 nucleotides read TGTGCCAGCAGCCGAACCGGGACAGGGGGTTTTGAGCAGTTCTTC. V gene TRBV12-3 or TRBV12-4 combines with J gene TRBJ2-1; 11 bases map to TRBD1. V dropped 6 bases and J dropped 9; count of bases not matched to a gene: 10. The CDR3 sequence is 15 residues long.

This clonotype was seen more than once but under ten times. The chain has TRBV2 and TRBJ2-1; D remains unclear. The CDR3 totals 15 residues. Germline V gives CDR1 SNHLY, CDR2 FYNNEI. Trimming cost V 2 bases and J 3 bases, with 11 bases left between them. Here the CDR3 DNA reads TGTGCCAGCAGTGAATATCAGTTCGACTACAATGAGCAGTTCTTC. Protein sequence: CASSEYQFDYNEQFF. The whole variable domain, filled in from reference TRBV2 and TRBJ2-1, reads EPEVTQTPSHQVTQMGQEVILRCVPISNHLYFYWYRQILGQKVEFLVSFYNNEISEKSEIFDDQFSVERPDGSNFTLKIRSTKLEDSAMYFCASSEYQFDYNEQFFGPGTRLTVL.

This clonotype showed up just a few times. The chain links TRBV5-1 to TRBJ2-3; 9 nucleotides match TRBD2. V shed 2 bases, J shed 4 bases, and the junction held 5 bases outside the gene matches. From germline, CDR1 is SGHRS and CDR2 YFSETQ. CDR3 length: 15 amino acids. This chain's CDR3 is CASSFASGIADTQYF. DNA for the CDR3: TGCGCCAGCAGCTTCGCTAGCGGGATCGCAGATACGCAGTATTTT.

This clonotype was seen ten or more times. The chain links TRBV7-9 to TRBJ2-3; 7 bases fit TRBD2. Per germline, CDR1 SEHNR and CDR2 FQNEAQ (reference sequence). Unmatched junction bases numbered 8, after V lost 2 bases and J lost 0 bases. The CDR3 runs 17 residues. DNA for the CDR3: TGTGCCAGCAGCTTAATGCCGGGAGGACCTAGCACAGATACGCAGTATTTT. Protein sequence: CASSLMPGGPSTDTQYF. The complete variable domain, with remaining parts taken from reference TRBV7-9 and TRBJ2-3, reads DTGVSQNPRHKITKRGQNVTFRCDPISEHNRLYWYRQTLGQGPEFLTYFQNEAQLEKSRLLSDRFSAERPKGSFSTLEIQRTEQGDSAMYLCASSLMPGGPSTDTQYFGPGTRLTVL.

The rearrangement uses TRBV5-1 and TRBJ2-3, with D unresolved. Looked up from germline, CDR1 is SGHRS and CDR2 is YFSETQ. The ends were cut back, 0 bases at V and 1 base at J, with 9 bases in the middle. This CDR3 has 15 amino acids. In DNA, the CDR3 is TGCGCCAGCAGCTTGGGACCGGGTGGCACAGATACGCAGTATTTT. Translating it yields CASSLGPGGTDTQYF. Drawing the rest from reference TRBV5-1 and TRBJ2-3, the complete variable domain is KAGVTQTPRYLIKTRGQQVTLSCSPISGHRSVSWYQQTPGQGLQFLFEYFSETQRNKGNFPGRFSGRQFSNSRSEMNVSTLELGDSALYLCASSLGPGGTDTQYFGPGTRLTVL.

V gene TRBV4-2 combines with J gene TRBJ1-4; D is perhaps TRBD1 (5 bases). Deletions cut 5 bases from V and 2 bases from J, with 18 bases between. Germline CDR1 is LGHNA and CDR2 is YNFKEQ. This CDR3 has 17 amino acids. CDR3 sequence: CASSYRFGQGTNEKLFF. The CDR3 bases are TGTGCCAGCAGCTACAGATTCGGACAAGGGACTAATGAAAAACTGTTTTTT.

This clonotype showed up many times. The chain recombines TRBV29-1 with TRBJ1-1; possibly TRBD1 for D (6 bases). V was trimmed by 7 bases and J by 0 bases, leaving 12 bases between them. The CDR3 is made up of 13 amino acids. Germline V CDR1 and CDR2: SQVTM, ANQGSEA. The DNA for the CDR3 is TGCAGCGCCGGGACACCGATGAACACTGAAGCTTTCTTT. It encodes CSAGTPMNTEAFF.

This clonotype was found many times. The chain employs TRBV5-1 and TRBJ2-5, with 10 bases lining up with TRBD2. The CDR3 runs 16 residues. Trimming cost V 1 base and J 5 bases; bases outside gene matches: 8. Germline CDR1 and CDR2: SGHRS and YFSETQ. CDR3 protein: CASSLSSGRAGETQYF. The CDR3 nucleotides read TGCGCCAGCAGCTTGAGCAGCGGGAGGGCCGGTGAGACCCAGTACTTC.

This clonotype appeared a few times. The chain joins TRBV11-2 to TRBJ2-6, with 7 positions matching TRBD1. Looked up from germline, CDR1 is SGHAT and CDR2 is FQNNGV. The CDR3 is 21 residues long. The trim removed 5 bases at V and 0 bases at J, leaving 19 bases unmatched. Here the CDR3 DNA reads TGTGCCAGCAGCGAACTGACGGACAGGCTCGACTCTATCTCTGGGGCCAACGTCCTGACTTTC. Residues: CASSELTDRLDSISGANVLTF.

In this sample, this clonotype turned up many times. The gene calls are TRBV12-3 or TRBV12-4 and TRBJ2-3; TRBD1 matches 7 bases. V lost 4 bases to trimming and J lost 2 bases; unmatched junction nucleotides: 6. This CDR3 spans 15 amino acids. The CDR3 DNA is TGTGCCAGCAGTTCTCGACAGGGTTACACAGATACGCAGTATTTT. It specifies CASSSRQGYTDTQYF.

The V call is TRBV6-6, the J call TRBJ2-5; no definite D call. CDR1 MNHNY and CDR2 SVGAGI come from the germline V gene (reference sequence). The CDR3 sequence is 11 residues long. Trimming took off 2 bases at V and 4 bases at J, with 2 bases between the two ends. The chain's CDR3 is CASSYVETQYF. The CDR3, as DNA: TGTGCCAGCAGTTACGTAGAGACCCAGTACTTC.

This clonotype came up many times. The chain joins TRBV12-3 or TRBV12-4 to TRBJ1-6; no reliable D call. V was clipped by 1 base and J by 2 bases, with 6 bases between them. The CDR3 extends over 15 amino acids. The CDR3 bases are TGTGCCAGCAGTTTAGGGCCAGCCTATAATTCACCCCTCCACTTT. Translation: CASSLGPAYNSPLHF.

The chain employs TRBV20-1 and TRBJ2-5, with D tentatively TRBD2 (6 bases). V shed 4 bases and J shed 1 base, with 7 bases lying between them. There are 12 residues in the CDR3. Germline CDR1 DFQATT, CDR2 SNEGSKA (reference sequence). The CDR3 sequence is CSATGLQETQYF. The CDR3 coding sequence is TGCAGTGCTACGGGACTCCAAGAGACCCAGTACTTC.

This clonotype was found a few times. The chain links TRBV6-1 to TRBJ2-1, with a possible D match to TRBD1 (7 bases). The germline V and J ends were trimmed by 6 bases and 7 bases, with 16 bases remaining between them. The CDR3 has 14 residues. CDR1 and CDR2 (germline): MNHNS, SASEGT. DNA for the CDR3: TGTGCCAGCAGACAAACAGGGGCGGGAAATGAGCAGTTCTTC. Its translation is CASRQTGAGNEQFF.

This clonotype was observed a few times. This rearrangement joins TRBV7-9 to TRBJ2-1, with unresolved D. V lost 3 bases, J lost 4 bases, and 7 bases lay in between. Germline lookup yields CDR1 SEHNR and CDR2 FQNEAQ (reference sequence). The CDR3 totals 13 residues. In DNA, the CDR3 is TGTGCCAGCAGCTTTATGGGTTACAATGAGCAGTTCTTC. Translated, it gives CASSFMGYNEQFF.

The V call is TRBV2, the J call TRBJ2-1; D ambiguous. Trimming removed 5 bases at V and 7 bases at J, with 12 bases between. CDR1 is SNHLY, CDR2 FYNNEI, per germline. This CDR3 is built from 13 residues. The CDR3 bases are TGTGCCAGCAGTTTAAGGACGCTAAATGAGCAGTTCTTC. Encoded protein: CASSLRTLNEQFF.

This clonotype was observed a few times. The genes are TRBV30 and TRBJ1-5, with TRBD1 matching over 7 bases. Trimming removed 2 bases from V and 5 bases from J; junction bases left unmatched: 6. CDR1 and CDR2 from the germline V gene are GTSNPN and SVGIG (reference sequence). The CDR3 loop spans 14 amino acids. The CDR3 region is CAWSLGTDYQPQHF. CDR3 DNA sequence: TGTGCCTGGAGTTTAGGGACAGATTATCAGCCCCAGCATTTT. Supplemented by reference TRBV30 and TRBJ1-5, the full variable domain reads SQTIHQWPATLVQPVGSPLSLECTVEGTSNPNLYWYRQAAGRGLQLLFYSVGIGQISSEVPQNLSASRPQDRQFILSSKKLLLSDSGFYLCAWSLGTDYQPQHFGDGTRLSIL.

This clonotype was recorded at least ten times. V is TRBV20-1 and J is TRBJ2-5, with D unclear. The germline V gene encodes CDR1 DFQATT and CDR2 SNEGSKA (reference sequence). Trimming took off 5 bases at V and 2 bases at J, with 18 bases between the two ends. This CDR3 spans 15 amino acids. CDR3 residues: CSALTVPRRQETQYF. The CDR3 region has the DNA TGCAGTGCTTTAACCGTCCCACGGCGACAAGAGACCCAGTACTTC.

The chain has TRBV10-3 and TRBJ2-3, with 10 bases that match TRBD2. Germline V gene sequence: CDR1 ENHRY, CDR2 SYGVKD. V lost 6 bases and J lost 8; bases outside the gene matches: 20. The CDR3 totals 18 residues. CDR3 coding DNA: TGTGCCATCAGCCCGCCGGGTGGTAGGAGCGGGGGGGCGCGTACGCAGTATTTT. Translation gives CAISPPGGRSGGARTQYF.

The gene calls are TRBV3-1 and TRBJ2-1; TRBD2 aligns across 13 bases. From germline, CDR1 is LGHDT and CDR2 YNNKEL (reference sequence). With 0 bases clipped from V and 7 bases from J, the junction kept 6 bases outside the gene matches. The CDR3 consists of 17 residues. CDR3 in DNA: TGTGCCAGCAGCCAAGATGCACTAGCGGGGGGGACGAATGAGCAGTTCTTC. This gives the protein CASSQDALAGGTNEQFF.

This clonotype showed up just a few times. The V call is TRBV7-6, the J call TRBJ2-1, with 9 nucleotides matching TRBD2. The CDR3 loop spans 16 amino acids. The junction had 14 bases not matched to a gene; V was cut back by 5 bases and J by 9 bases. Germline CDR1 is SGHVS and CDR2 is FNYEAQ. This CDR3 is CASSPPSAGGLSEQFF. CDR3 nucleotide sequence: TGTGCCAGCAGCCCCCCCTCTGCGGGGGGGTTGAGTGAGCAGTTCTTC.

The table lists this clonotype with a few counts. The chain has TRBV9 and TRBJ2-3; 15 nucleotides line up with TRBD2. CDR1 SGDLS and CDR2 YYNGEE come from the germline V gene. With V trimmed by 4 bases and J by 4 bases, 4 bases remained unmatched. The CDR3 is made up of 16 amino acids. CDR3 in DNA: TGTGCCAGCAGCTGGACTAGCGGGGGGGGCGCAGATACGCAGTATTTT. Residues: CASSWTSGGGADTQYF.

The J gene is TRBJ2-5, the V gene TRBV5-1, with TRBD1 matching 8 bases. The CDR3 totals 13 residues. The V gene's germline CDR1 is SGHRS and CDR2 YFSETQ. Unmatched junction bases numbered 3, after V lost 4 bases and J lost 4 bases. The CDR3 sequence: CASSNDRGETQYF. CDR3 nucleotides: TGCGCCAGCAGCAACGACAGGGGAGAGACCCAGTACTTC.

V and J are TRBV23-1 and TRBJ2-1, with D possibly TRBD1 on 5 matching bases. TRBV23-1 is labeled an ORF, and its function is uncertain. Trimming cost V 3 bases and J 5 bases, with 20 bases left between them. The CDR3 spans 17 residues. CDR3 protein: CASSHPGRRQGHNEQFF. Written as DNA, the CDR3 is TGCGCCAGCAGTCATCCCGGCCGGCGGCAGGGCCACAATGAGCAGTTCTTC.

The chain combines TRBV11-1 with TRBJ2-7; D possibly corresponds to TRBD1 (6 bases). This CDR3 comprises 15 residues. Trimming took 0 bases from V and 5 from J, leaving 14 bases between them. Germline V gives CDR1 SGHAT, CDR2 FQDESV (reference sequence). DNA of the CDR3: TGTGCCAGCAGCTTAGCCCTCAGGGGTACTAACGAGCAGTACTTC. It specifies CASSLALRGTNEQYF.

This chain links TRBV20-1 with TRBJ1-5, with D perhaps matching TRBD1 (5 bases). CDR3 length equals 15 residues. Trimming took off 5 bases at V and 0 bases at J, with 14 bases between the two ends. Germline CDR1 reads DFQATT; CDR2 reads SNEGSKA (reference sequence). DNA of the CDR3: TGCAGTGCTCGATACAGGTCCTATAGCAATCAGCCCCAGCATTTT. As protein: CSARYRSYSNQPQHF.

This clonotype was found many times. This chain connects TRBV20-1 to TRBJ2-2; D is possibly TRBD1 or TRBD2 (6 bases each). Germline V gives CDR1 DFQATT, CDR2 SNEGSKA (reference sequence). The CDR3 runs to 13 residues. The V gene lost 1 base and the J gene lost 6 bases, with 9 bases spanning the gap. CDR3 amino acids: CSARARGPGELFF. In DNA, the CDR3 is TGCAGTGCTAGAGCCCGGGGGCCCGGGGAGCTGTTTTTT.

The V and J genes are TRBV29-1 and TRBJ2-1; D is possibly TRBD1 (6 bases). Deletions cut 1 base from V and 7 bases from J, with 11 bases between. The CDR3 length is 13 residues. Germline V lookup: CDR1 SQVTM, CDR2 ANQGSEA. In nucleotides, the CDR3 is TGCAGCGTTGAAGTGTACAGGGCTAATGAGCAGTTCTTC. It codes for CSVEVYRANEQFF.

This clonotype was detected only a few times. The V call is TRBV28, the J call TRBJ2-4; perhaps TRBD1 as D (5 bases). Germline V CDR1 and CDR2: MDHEN, SYDVKM. Trimming cost V 5 bases and J 3 bases, with 17 bases left between them. The CDR3 loop spans 16 amino acids. The CDR3 bases are TGTGCCAGCAGTCCCACTATCTTAGGGGACAAAAACATTCAGTACTTC. Protein product: CASSPTILGDKNIQYF.